The 21 T cell receptor beta chains below come from one sample, sequenced in a study of cytomegalovirus exposure and HLA in healthy donors. PCR primers comprised 60 Vbeta and 13 Jbeta primers. Produced via immunoSEQ multiplex PCR; TCRdb's table is partial and in-frame only. The data hold some 130,000 clones, with about 74% observed a single time. The sample taken for sequencing was PBMCs. These receptor sequences come from a man between 35 and 55 years old in good health and CMV-seronegative.

The chain combines TRBV2 with TRBJ1-2, with 8 bases that match TRBD1. The V gene's germline CDR1 is SNHLY and CDR2 FYNNEI. The trim removed 5 bases at V and 4 bases at J, leaving 3 bases unmatched. The CDR3 spans 13 residues. CDR3 sequence: CASSPDRVYGYTF. The CDR3 DNA follows: TGTGCCAGCAGTCCGGACAGGGTCTATGGCTACACCTTC.

The chain carries TRBV6-1 and TRBJ2-7; D is uncertain. The CDR3 length is 14 residues. Trimming stripped 6 bases from V and 1 base from J, with 13 bases between. In germline, CDR1 is MNHNS, CDR2 SASEGT. The CDR3 nucleotides are TGTGCCAGCAGGTTACTTCAGGTTTCCTACGAGCAGTACTTC. Encoded protein: CASRLLQVSYEQYF.

The rearrangement links TRBV5-1 to TRBJ2-5; D call uncertain. Trimming left V 1 base short and J 1 base short, with 11 bases between. The CDR3 extends over 15 amino acids. The germline V gene encodes CDR1 SGHRS and CDR2 YFSETQ. The CDR3 spells CASSLSQIAQETQYF. CDR3 sequence (DNA): TGCGCCAGCAGCTTGTCCCAGATCGCCCAAGAGACCCAGTACTTC.

This chain uses TRBV11-3 with TRBJ1-1; 7 bases agree with TRBD1. The J segment lost 4 bases and the V segment lost 5 bases, leaving 10 bases of the junction unmatched. The CDR3 sequence is 15 residues long. CDR1 is SGHNT, CDR2 YENEEA, per germline. DNA of the CDR3: TGTGCCAGCAGCCTGACGACAGGGATTGTCACTGAAGCTTTCTTT. Its translation: CASSLTTGIVTEAFF.

The J gene is TRBJ1-2, the V gene TRBV4-1; 7 bases align to TRBD1. V lost 2 bases to trimming and J lost 3 bases; unmatched junction nucleotides: 18. From germline, CDR1 is MGHRA and CDR2 YSYEKL. The CDR3 covers 19 residues. In nucleotides, the CDR3 is TGCGCCAGCAGCCAACCGACAGGGTTTCTTACCCGTGAGGACTATGGCTACACCTTC. It translates to CASSQPTGFLTREDYGYTF.

The gene calls are TRBV6-5 and TRBJ2-7, with a weak D call TRBD1 (5 bases). The germline CDR1 and CDR2 sequences are MNHEY and SVGAGI. V lost 6 bases, J lost 2 bases, and 17 bases lay in between. The CDR3 is 15 amino acids. Written as DNA, the CDR3 is TGTGCCAGCAGCTCATCGACAGTACCGCCCTACGAGCAGTACTTC. Translation: CASSSSTVPPYEQYF.

V usage is TRBV12-5 and J usage is TRBJ1-1; a weak D match, TRBD1 (5 bases). The germline V gene encodes CDR1 LGHNT and CDR2 FRNRAP. The CDR3 contains 15 residues. The germline V and J ends were trimmed by 5 bases and 5 bases, with 18 bases remaining between them. CDR3 in amino acids: CASGTVGRGRTEAFF. The CDR3 bases are TGTGCTAGTGGTACAGTGGGACGCGGGAGGACTGAAGCTTTCTTT.

The rearrangement joins TRBV6-5 to TRBJ2-7; the match to TRBD1 covers 7 bases. The CDR3 has 14 residues. J gave up 3 bases and V 7 bases, and 9 bases lay outside the gene matches. Looked up from germline, CDR1 is MNHEY and CDR2 is SVGAGI. The CDR3 region is CASTSPGQHYEQYF. The CDR3 DNA follows: TGTGCCAGCACTTCTCCGGGACAGCACTACGAGCAGTACTTC.

The V and J genes are TRBV11-2 and TRBJ2-5; D uncertain. Germline V lookup: CDR1 SGHAT, CDR2 FQNNGV. Trimming cost V 2 bases and J 5 bases, with 6 bases left between them. The CDR3 has 12 amino acids. This CDR3 is CASSLSRETQYF. In DNA, the CDR3 is TGTGCCAGCAGCTTATCCCGGGAGACCCAGTACTTC.

The rearrangement links TRBV6-1 to TRBJ1-5, with 7 nucleotides matching TRBD1. The CDR3 totals 15 residues. V lost 6 bases, J lost 4 bases, and 9 bases stayed unmatched. The germline V gene encodes CDR1 MNHNS and CDR2 SASEGT. Written as DNA, the CDR3 is TGTGCCAGCAGCCTAGAGACAGGGTCGAATCAGCCCCAGCATTTT. It is translated as CASSLETGSNQPQHF.

The CDR3 region is CASSGDFSGSPLHF. CDR3 nucleotide sequence: TGTGCCAGCAGTGGGGACTTTTCAGGTTCACCCCTCCACTTT. The chain combines TRBV2 with TRBJ1-6; TRBD1 might be the D (5 bases). The CDR3 spans 14 residues. Trimming cost V 4 bases and J 9 bases, with 13 bases left between them. Germline V gives CDR1 SNHLY, CDR2 FYNNEI. Full variable domain (outside the CDR3, taken from reference TRBV2 and TRBJ1-6): EPEVTQTPSHQVTQMGQEVILRCVPISNHLYFYWYRQILGQKVEFLVSFYNNEISEKSEIFDDQFSVERPDGSNFTLKIRSTKLEDSAMYFCASSGDFSGSPLHFGNGTRLTVT.

This clone showed up just a few times. This chain connects TRBV5-4 to TRBJ1-1, with D possibly matching TRBD1 (5 bases). Germline V gene data show CDR1 as SGHNT and CDR2 as YYREEE (reference sequence). With 5 bases removed from V and 10 bases from J, the gap between germline ends came to 15 bases. The CDR3 covers 12 residues. In DNA form, the CDR3 reads TGTGCCAGCAGGGGACCGGGGGAAGGAGCTTTCTTT. Translation gives CASRGPGEGAFF. The full variable domain, rest sourced from reference TRBV5-4 and TRBJ1-1, is ETGVTQSPTHLIKTRGQQVTLRCSSQSGHNTVSWYQQALGQGPQFIFQYYREEENGRGNFPPRFSGLQFPNYSSELNVNALELDDSALYLCASRGPGEGAFFGQGTRLTVV.

The V call is TRBV5-4, the J call TRBJ2-5; D uncertain. The J call may be incorrect, as the DNA end agrees better with TRBJ2-7. Germline loops: CDR1 SGHNT, CDR2 YYREEE (reference sequence). CDR3 length: 11 residues. This chain's CDR3 is CASSLGYEQYF. The CDR3 bases are TGTGCCAGCAGCTTGGGTTACGAGCAGTACTTC.

The V call is TRBV4-3, the J call TRBJ2-2; 12 bases align to TRBD2. Germline trimming cut 3 bases from V and 1 base from J; bases unmatched to any gene: 3. The CDR3 totals 17 residues. Germline lookup yields CDR1 LGHNA and CDR2 YSLEER. CDR3 nucleotide sequence: TGCGCCAGCAGCCAGCAGGGACTAGCGGGGAACACCGGGGAGCTGTTTTTT. The encoded protein is CASSQQGLAGNTGELFF.

This chain uses TRBV9 with TRBJ2-1; 8 bases are a match to TRBD2. The CDR3 runs to 17 residues. Per the germline V gene, CDR1 is SGDLS and CDR2 is YYNGEE. The trim removed 0 bases at V and 0 bases at J, leaving 5 bases unmatched. Written as DNA, the CDR3 is TGTGCCAGCAGCGTAGTATCCAGCGGGAGCTCCTACAATGAGCAGTTCTTC. Its translation: CASSVVSSGSSYNEQFF. The whole variable domain, remainder taken from reference TRBV9 and TRBJ2-1, is DSGVTQTPKHLITATGQRVTLRCSPRSGDLSVYWYQQSLDQGLQFLIQYYNGEERAKGNILERFSAQQFPDLHSELNLSSLELGDSALYFCASSVVSSGSSYNEQFFGPGTRLTVL.

The gene calls are TRBV10-3 and TRBJ1-1; 7 nucleotides align to TRBD1. Germline loops: CDR1 ENHRY, CDR2 SYGVKD. The CDR3 has 17 residues. V was pared by 4 bases and J by 5 bases, with 16 bases of the junction left unmatched. CDR3 DNA: TGTGCCATCAGTGGGGGGCCAGGGAAGCAGGGGGAAACTGAAGCTTTCTTT. It translates to CAISGGPGKQGETEAFF.

The V gene is TRBV7-7, the J gene TRBJ2-3, with 7 positions matching TRBD2. Germline CDR1 and CDR2: SSHAT and FNYEAQ (reference sequence). The CDR3 has 14 residues. The J segment lost 0 bases and the V segment lost 5 bases, leaving 2 bases of the junction unmatched. The CDR3 sequence is CASSRGDSTDTQYF. In DNA, the CDR3 is TGTGCCAGCAGCCGGGGGGACAGCACAGATACGCAGTATTTT.

The CDR3 coding sequence is TGCAGCGTTGAAGGAGCGGACAGCTTTTTTGCCGGACGCTACACCTTC. Translated: CSVEGADSFFAGRYTF. V and J are TRBV29-1 and TRBJ1-2; D is possibly TRBD1 (6 bases). This CDR3 contains 16 residues. Trimming stripped 1 base from V and 9 bases from J, with 24 bases between. The germline V gene encodes CDR1 SQVTM and CDR2 ANQGSEA. Looking up the rest from reference TRBV29-1 and TRBJ1-2 gives the full variable domain: SAVISQKPSRDICQRGTSLTIQCQVDSQVTMMFWYRQQPGQSLTLIATANQGSEATYESGFVIDKFPISRPNLTFSTLTVSNMSPEDSSIYLCSVEGADSFFAGRYTFGSGTRLTVV.

This clone was counted between two and nine times. The chain links TRBV19 to TRBJ2-7; no reliable D call. Trimming shortened V by 4 bases and J by 12 bases, and 19 bases separated the two germline ends. Germline V gene lookup returns CDR1 LNHDA and CDR2 SQIVND (reference sequence). This CDR3 region has 13 residues. The chain's CDR3 is CASSRTQWAQLYF. CDR3 bases: TGTGCCAGTAGTAGAACACAGTGGGCACAATTGTACTTC.

The chain's CDR3 is CASSLGQPNEKLFF. CDR3 bases: TGTGCCAGCAGCTTGGGACAGCCGAATGAAAAACTGTTTTTT. The chain employs TRBV7-9 and TRBJ1-4; 7 bases map to TRBD1. Germline trimming cut 3 bases from V and 5 bases from J; bases unmatched to any gene: 3. The CDR3 contains 14 residues. Per germline, CDR1 SEHNR and CDR2 FQNEAQ (reference sequence).

J is TRBJ1-5 and V is TRBV6-6; 7 bases are a match to TRBD1. Germline V lookup: CDR1 MNHNY, CDR2 SVGAGI (reference sequence). Trimming at V came to 2 bases and at J to 2 bases, leaving 3 bases not matched to a gene. The CDR3 totals 15 residues. For the CDR3, the DNA is TGTGCCAGCAGTTACACAGGGGCGGGCAATCAGCCCCAGCATTTT. Its translation: CASSYTGAGNQPQHF.